The source of this TCR beta chain is a study of T cells after yellow fever vaccination. The germline gives CDR1 SGHTA, CDR2 FQGNSA. Losses at the gene ends were 1 base for V and 7 bases for J; bases not matched to a gene: 5. The CDR3 runs 16 residues. Each CDR3 protein is one row after TCRdb ran MiXCR on the 5' RACE reads. The sample holds 500,000 to 650,000 distinct CDR3 sequences; more than 9% are singletons and the top ten take more than 12%. V is TRBV7-2 and J is TRBJ2-1; TRBD2 agrees at 12 bases. The TCR originated in a man aged 30 to 45 who received the YFV17D yellow fever vaccine. Sample: PBMCs, taken on the day of the yellow fever booster vaccination. The CDR3 sequence is CASSLVGTSGSNEQFF. DNA of the CDR3: TGTGCCAGCAGCTTAGTTGGGACTAGCGGGTCAAATGAGCAGTTCTTC.